This T cell receptor beta chain was captured in a study of T-cell memory formation after mild COVID-19 listed by TCRdb under 2021. Describing the broader study: Most TCR sequence clusters were specific to one of the two donors. T-cell clones expanding and contracting after mild COVID-19 in a couple of donors were tracked by longitudinal TCRalpha and TCRbeta repertoire sequencing. Two young, previously healthy adult volunteers, one female and one male, were included in the cohort.

The study at large found these results: SARS-CoV-2 specificity of the second-wave clones peaking on day 37 was not confirmed. Some responding clones were detected in pre-infection memory, which suggested that pre-existing cross-reactive memory T cells had joined the SARS-CoV-2 response. Contracting CD4+ clones appeared mostly in the CM and EM memory subsets, whereas CD8+ clones were enriched in EMRA. Only a couple of mild cases were covered by the study, and larger cohorts that include severe cases with pre-infection samples were considered necessary. Clones that contracted from day 15 to 85 showed balanced CD4/CD8 phenotypes, whereas a second wave of clones that expanded from day 15 to 37 leaned towards CD4+.

This clonotype was recorded a few times. Its binding antigen is unknown. The sample holds no much larger clone one base away, and base qualities are not on file. Ficoll-Paque density gradient centrifugation was the method used to isolate PBMCs. V loses 5 bases, J loses 3 bases, and the germline ends lie 17 bases apart. For CDR1 and CDR2, the germline V gene (reference sequence) lists DFQATT and SNEGSKA. The CDR3, from cysteine to phenylalanine, totals 14 residues. Just CDR3 DNA is preserved here, 42 bases in frame from base 1. Sequenced on an Illumina NovaSeq 6000. cDNA libraries for TCRalpha and TCRbeta were prepared by 5'RACE using constant-segment primers, with sample barcodes and unique molecular identifiers added. RNA was extracted from every sample with Trizol reagent. Libraries were amplified in two PCR steps, with a second sample barcode and Illumina TruSeq adapters added in the second step. The libraries were sequenced on an Illumina NovaSeq using 2 x 150 bp paired-end reads. The paper's processing steps were these. With migec v1.2.7, reads were demultiplexed and then collapsed into UMI-guided consensus sequences. Using mixcr v2.1.11, UMI consensuses were aligned to TRA and TRB V and J templates and then assembled into clonotypes. A clonotype was counted as expanded or contracted only when both edgeR and NoisET called the clonotype significant, with the noise models trained on biological replicates. edgeR calls used a false discovery rate-adjusted p below 0.01 and a log2 fold-change threshold of 1. As an exploratory analysis of dynamics, PCA with hierarchical clustering was applied to max-normalized trajectories of the 1000 most abundant clonotypes. Separately sequenced CD4+ and CD8+ repertoires were used to assign a CD4 or CD8 phenotype to each responding clone. TCRdb's own reprocessing of the public reads used fastp at Q25 and MiXCR and kept productive beta chains. Each entry is one CDR3 protein sequence, shown with its most common DNA and genes. TCRdb's processing, not the authors' own work, is the source of the V and J calls. This sample holds 300,000 to 400,000 distinct CDR3 sequences; around a sixth were observed only once. The leading ten clones occupy 20% to 25% of the sample.

The chain was built from TRBV20-1 and TRBJ2-7, with an unclear D gene assignment. This receptor was taken from a man aged 18 to 29 who had mild COVID-19 (a few samples of this study predate the infection). The sample titles of this study are shuffled in the database, so cell type and time point are left out; the donor was told from shared clones. The specimen sequenced was PBMCs or a T cell subset sorted from them (not recorded which). Here the CDR3 is given as CSAQSRVDFYEQYF. The DNA sequence reads TGCAGTGCTCAAAGCCGGGTCGATTTCTACGAGCAGTACTTC.